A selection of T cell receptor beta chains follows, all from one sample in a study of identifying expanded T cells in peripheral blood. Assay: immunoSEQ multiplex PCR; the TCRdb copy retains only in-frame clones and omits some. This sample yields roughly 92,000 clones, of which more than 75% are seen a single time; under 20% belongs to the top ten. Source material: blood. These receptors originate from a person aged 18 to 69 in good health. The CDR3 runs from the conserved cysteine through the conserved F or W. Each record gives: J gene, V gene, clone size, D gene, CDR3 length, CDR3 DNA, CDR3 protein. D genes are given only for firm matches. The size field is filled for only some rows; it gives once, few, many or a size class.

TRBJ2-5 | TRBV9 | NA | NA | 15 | TGTGCCAGCAGCCCCGCAACCTGGGAAGCCGGGACCCAGTACTTC | CASSPATWEAGTQYF
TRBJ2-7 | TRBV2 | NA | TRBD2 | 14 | TGTGCCAGCAGCGCCAGCGGGGGCCCCTACGAGCAGTACTTC | CASSASGGPYEQYF
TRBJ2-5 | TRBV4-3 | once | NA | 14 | TGCGCCAGCAGCCAAGAGACAGCCCAAGAGACCCAGTACTTC | CASSQETAQETQYF
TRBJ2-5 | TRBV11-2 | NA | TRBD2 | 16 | TGTGCCAGCAGCTTACTAGCGGGGGGGCCCAGGGAGACCCAGTACTTC | CASSLLAGGPRETQYF
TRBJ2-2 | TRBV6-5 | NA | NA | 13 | TGTGCCAGCAGTTACCTAACCGGCTGGGAGCTGTTTTTT | CASSYLTGWELFF
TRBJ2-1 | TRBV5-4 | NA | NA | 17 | TGTGCCAGCAGCTTCGGAGGGGGCCAACGGGTCTACAATGAGCAGTTCTTC | CASSFGGGQRVYNEQFF
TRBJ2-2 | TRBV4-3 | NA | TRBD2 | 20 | TGCGCCAGCAGCCAAGAGAGTTGGCTAGCGGGGGCCATAAACACCGGGGAGCTGTTTTTT | CASSQESWLAGAINTGELFF
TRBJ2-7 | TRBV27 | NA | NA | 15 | TGTGCCAGCAGTTTAGTGCCGACCCGGAAAGAGGAGCAGTACTTC | CASSLVPTRKEEQYF
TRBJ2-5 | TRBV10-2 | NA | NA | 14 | TGCGCCAGCAGTGAGTCTGACGCTCCAGAGACCCAGTACTTC | CASSESDAPETQYF
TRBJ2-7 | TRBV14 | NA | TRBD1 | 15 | TGTGCCAGCAGCCAGAACAGGGGGCTTGTCGGCGAGCAGTACTTC | CASSQNRGLVGEQYF
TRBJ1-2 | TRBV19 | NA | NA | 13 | TGTGCCAGTAGTCCGAGGGACCACTATGGCTACACCTTC | CASSPRDHYGYTF
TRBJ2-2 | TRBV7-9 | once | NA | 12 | TGTGCCAGCAGCCCATTAACCGGGGAGCTGTTTTTT | CASSPLTGELFF
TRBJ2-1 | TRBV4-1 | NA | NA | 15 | TGCGCCAGCAGCCTAACGGGGACGGGGGGCGTTGAGCAGTTCTTC | CASSLTGTGGVEQFF
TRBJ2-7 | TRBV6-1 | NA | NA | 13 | TGTGCCAGCAGTGTATCAGGGAATCGCGAGCAGTACTTC | CASSVSGNREQYF
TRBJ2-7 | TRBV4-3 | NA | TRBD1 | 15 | TGCGCCAGCAGCCAAGATCGGGACAGCGCCTACGAGCAGTACTTC | CASSQDRDSAYEQYF
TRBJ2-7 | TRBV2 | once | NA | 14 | TGTGCCAGCAGTGAAGTGGGGGGGCGGTACGAGCAGTACTTC | CASSEVGGRYEQYF
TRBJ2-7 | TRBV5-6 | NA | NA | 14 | TGTGCCAGCAGCTTTACTACCGCCGACTACGAGCAGTACTTC | CASSFTTADYEQYF
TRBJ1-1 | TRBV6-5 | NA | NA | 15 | TGTGCCAGCAGCCTCTCCGAGGGCTTGAACACTGAAGCTTTCTTT | CASSLSEGLNTEAFF
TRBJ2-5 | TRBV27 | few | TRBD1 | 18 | TGTGCCAGCAGTGCTTCCCCCCCGGACAGGGGCGGCGGGTGGACCCAGTACTTC | CASSASPPDRGGGWTQYF
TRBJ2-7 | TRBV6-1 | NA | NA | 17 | TGTGCCAGCAGTGAATCAACCCCCGGGACACTCACCTACGAGCAGTACTTC | CASSESTPGTLTYEQYF
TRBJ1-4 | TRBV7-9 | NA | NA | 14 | TGTGCCAGCAGCTTAGGTGTTGAGGGGCAGGAACTGTTTTTT | CASSLGVEGQELFF
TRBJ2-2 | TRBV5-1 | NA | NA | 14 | TGCGCCAGCAGGAGGGACTCGAACACCGGGGAGCTGTTTTTT | CASRRDSNTGELFF
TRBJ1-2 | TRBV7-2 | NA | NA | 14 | TGTGCCAGCAGCTTAGCGCGGGGTGACTATGGCTACACCTTC | CASSLARGDYGYTF
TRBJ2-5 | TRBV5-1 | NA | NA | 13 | TGCGCCAGCAGCCCCTTGTACCAAGAGACCCAGTACTTC | CASSPLYQETQYF
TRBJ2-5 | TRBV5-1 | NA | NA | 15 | TGCGCCAGCAGCTTGATGGGGACTCGAGAAGAGACCCAGTACTTC | CASSLMGTREETQYF
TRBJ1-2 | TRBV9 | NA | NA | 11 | TGTGCCAGCAGCGGTTCCTATGGCTACACCTTC | CASSGSYGYTF
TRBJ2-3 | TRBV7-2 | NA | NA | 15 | TGTGCCAGCAGCTTAGGCGGGCCGACCACAGATACGCAGTATTTT | CASSLGGPTTDTQYF
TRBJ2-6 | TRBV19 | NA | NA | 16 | TGTGCCAGTAGTAGGGGACACCTCTCTGGGGCCAACGTCCTGACTTTC | CASSRGHLSGANVLTF
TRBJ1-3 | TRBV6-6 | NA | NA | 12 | TGTGCCAGCACACACCTTGGAAACACCATATATTTT | CASTHLGNTIYF
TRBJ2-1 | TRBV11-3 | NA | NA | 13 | TGTGCCAGCAGCTGGAGTGGCTACAATGAGCAGTTCTTC | CASSWSGYNEQFF
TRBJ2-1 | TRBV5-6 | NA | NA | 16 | TGTGCCAGCAGCTGGCAACAGTTAAGCTCCTACAATGAGCAGTTCTTC | CASSWQQLSSYNEQFF
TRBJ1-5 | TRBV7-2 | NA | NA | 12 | TGTGCCAGCAGCTTCGCCAGGCAGGCCCAGCATTTT | CASSFARQAQHF
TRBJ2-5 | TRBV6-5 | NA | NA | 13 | TGTGCCAGCAACGCGGGGTTCCAAGAGACCCAGTACTTC | CASNAGFQETQYF
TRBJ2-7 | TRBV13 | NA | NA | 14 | TGTGCCAGCAGCGTCCTGGTGGGGTCCTACGAGCAGTACTTC | CASSVLVGSYEQYF
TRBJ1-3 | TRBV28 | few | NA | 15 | TGTGCCAGCAGCTCCCCCCCCGGGACCGGAAACACCATATATTTT | CASSSPPGTGNTIYF